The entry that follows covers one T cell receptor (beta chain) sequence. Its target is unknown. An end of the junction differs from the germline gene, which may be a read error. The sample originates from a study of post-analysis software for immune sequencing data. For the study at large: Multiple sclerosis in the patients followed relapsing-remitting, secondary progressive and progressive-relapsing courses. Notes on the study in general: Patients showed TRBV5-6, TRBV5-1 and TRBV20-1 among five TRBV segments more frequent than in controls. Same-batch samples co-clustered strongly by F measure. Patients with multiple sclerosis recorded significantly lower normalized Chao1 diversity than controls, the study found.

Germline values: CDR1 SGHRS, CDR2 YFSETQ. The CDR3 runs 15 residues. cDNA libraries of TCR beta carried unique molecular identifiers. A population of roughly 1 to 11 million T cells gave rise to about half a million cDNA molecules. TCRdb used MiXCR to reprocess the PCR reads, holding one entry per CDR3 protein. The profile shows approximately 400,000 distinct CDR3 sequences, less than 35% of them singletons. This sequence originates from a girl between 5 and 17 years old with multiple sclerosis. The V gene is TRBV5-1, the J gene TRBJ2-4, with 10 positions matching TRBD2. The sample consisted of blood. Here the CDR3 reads CASSLALAGENIRYF. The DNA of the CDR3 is TGCGCCAGCAGCTTGGCCCTAGCGGGGGAAAACATTCGGTACTTC.